This record covers a single T cell receptor (beta chain). The antigen is undetermined. The isolated RNA, all of it, was reverse transcribed, so expressed TCRB transcripts were what got sequenced. The repertoire was sequenced with immunoSEQ multiplex PCR; TCRdb's copy has only in-frame clones and lacks some. The sample has 90,000 to 110,000 clones, 40% seen once. The entry originates in a study of beta chain features in type 1 diabetes. The wider study: Cells sorted and examined across all samples totaled 85 million to 130 million. Findings and caveats of the study: VDJ junctions from type 1 diabetes patients carried fewer insertions and larger deletions.

CDR3 length equals 14 residues. Germline CDR1 and CDR2: SGHRS and YFSETQ. V dropped 2 bases and J dropped 7 bases, with 13 bases sitting between them. Over 95% purity was reached by all sorted populations. J is TRBJ2-1 and V is TRBV5-1; D might be TRBD2 (6 bases). The sequence was obtained from a woman between 18 and 30 years old in good health. The specimen was stem cell memory CD4+ T cells from blood. The CDR3 DNA follows: TGCGCCAGCAGCTTTTCACTAGCAGATAATGAGCAGTTCTTC. Translation: CASSFSLADNEQFF.